This T cell receptor beta chain was sequenced for a study of cytomegalovirus exposure and HLA in healthy donors. Study-level points and caveats: The likely origin of a cluster of highly shared sequence variants was a sequencing artifact.

Nominal health characterized the donors when sampled, though unrecorded immune exposures were likely. This clone was seen once. The target antigen is unknown. The CDR3 loop spans 18 amino acids. Looked up from germline, CDR1 is SGHVS and CDR2 is FQNEAQ. The ends lost 2 bases at V and 2 bases at J; junction bases unmatched: 2. This PCR relied on a set of 60 Vbeta primers and 13 Jbeta primers. Method: immunoSEQ multiplex PCR; TCRdb's copy keeps in-frame clones and lacks some. The table records approximately 130,000 clones, 70% to 90% of them present only once. The specimen was PBMCs. V is TRBV7-8 and J is TRBJ2-6; 14 bases agree with TRBD2. This receptor was taken from a boy between 5 and 17 years old in good health and CMV-seronegative. The DNA for the CDR3 is TGTGCCAGCAGCTTAACGACTAGCGGGGGGGCTGGGGCCAACGTCCTGACTTTC. Translating gives CASSLTTSGGAGANVLTF.